This T cell receptor (beta chain) was retrieved from a study of T cell responses to AZD1222 COVID-19 vaccine. Pooled together were second doses at about 4 or about 12 weeks. The germline V gene has CDR1 SGHTA and CDR2 FQGNSA. This CDR3 region has 12 residues. V shed 3 bases and J shed 7 bases, with 4 bases lying between them. The method was immunoSEQ multiplex PCR; TCRdb's version includes in-frame clones alone and lacks a portion of them. The sample has roughly 95,000 clones, roughly 92% seen once. The TCR sequence derives from an adult who received the AZD1222 COVID-19 vaccine. The sequenced sample was peripheral blood, obtained 28 days after the second AZD1222 dose. This chain connects TRBV7-2 to TRBJ1-6; no firm D call. In nucleotides, the CDR3 is TGTGCCAGCAGCTTGCAAAATTCACCCCTCCACTTT. This sequence encodes CASSLQNSPLHF. The complete variable domain, with remaining parts taken from reference TRBV7-2 and TRBJ1-6, reads GAGVSQSPSNKVTEKGKDVELRCDPISGHTALYWYRQSLGQGLEFLIYFQGNSAPDKSGLPSDRFSAERTGGSVSTLTIQRTQQEDSAVYLCASSLQNSPLHFGNGTRLTVT.